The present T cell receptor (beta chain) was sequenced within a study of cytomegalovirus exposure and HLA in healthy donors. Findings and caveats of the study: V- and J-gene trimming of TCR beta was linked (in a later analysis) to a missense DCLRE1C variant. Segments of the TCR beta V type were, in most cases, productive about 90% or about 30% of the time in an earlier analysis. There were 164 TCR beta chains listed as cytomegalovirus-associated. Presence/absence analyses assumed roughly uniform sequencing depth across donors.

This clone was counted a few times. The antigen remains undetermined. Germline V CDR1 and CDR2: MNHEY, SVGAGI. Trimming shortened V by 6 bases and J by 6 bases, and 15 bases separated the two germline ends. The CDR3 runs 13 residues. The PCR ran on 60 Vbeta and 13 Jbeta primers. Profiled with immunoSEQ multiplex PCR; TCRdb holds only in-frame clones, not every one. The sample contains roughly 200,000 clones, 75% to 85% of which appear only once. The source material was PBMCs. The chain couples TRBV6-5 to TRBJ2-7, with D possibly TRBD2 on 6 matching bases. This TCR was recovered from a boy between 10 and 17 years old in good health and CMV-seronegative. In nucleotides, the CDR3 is TGTGCCAGCAGCTCAACGTGGGGAGGCGAGCAGTACTTC. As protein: CASSSTWGGEQYF.